These T cell receptor beta chains were read from a single sample in a study of patients and donors after allogeneic stem cell transplantation. TCRdb reprocessed the RT-PCR reads with MiXCR, giving one entry per CDR3 protein. The table includes under 200,000 distinct CDR3 sequences, approximately 31% detected once. What was sequenced was blood, either unsorted or a sorted T cell fraction (not recorded which). Source of these receptors: a human donor who was either an allogeneic HSCT recipient or a stem cell or donor lymphocyte infusion donor (not recorded which). It is not recorded whose cells these are; they may come from a transplant donor. Each CDR3 is given with its conserved first and last residue. Each record gives: CDR3 length, D gene, J gene, V gene, CDR3 protein. The D gene is left open where the match is weak.

>14|TRBD1|TRBJ2-5|TRBV5-1
CASTQTGWEETQYF
>15|.|TRBJ2-1|TRBV4-3
CASSQGSQGYNEQFF
>15|.|TRBJ2-2|TRBV2
CASSPGVLEPGELFF
>16|.|TRBJ1-3|TRBV4-1
CASSQVKALEGNTIYF
>13|.|TRBJ2-1|TRBV7-9
CASSFDSYNEQFF
>14|.|TRBJ2-3|TRBV12-3/TRBV12-4
CASSLGVLADTRYF
>14|.|TRBJ1-3|TRBV10-3
CAISPGGPGNTIYF
>12|.|TRBJ1-1|TRBV27
CARDTGNTEAFF
>13|.|TRBJ2-1|TRBV7-3
CARRARVSNEQFF
>11|.|TRBJ2-3|TRBV7-9
CASSASDTQYF
>13|TRBD1|TRBJ2-5|TRBV30
CAWSVTGAETQYF
>12|.|TRBJ2-1|TRBV3-1
CASGRDSSEQFF
>14|TRBD2|TRBJ2-3|TRBV20-1
CSARTSGSADTQYF
>14|.|TRBJ1-5|TRBV12-3/TRBV12-4
CASSFWGLNQPQHF
>18|TRBD2|TRBJ2-1|TRBV27
CASSPASGKKSTYNEQFF
>16|.|TRBJ2-7|TRBV28
CASSSRDFLKSYEQYF
>12|.|TRBJ2-5|TRBV5-1
CASSLGFETQYF
>12|.|TRBJ2-1|TRBV6-2/TRBV6-3
CASEQGGNEQFF
>19|TRBD1|TRBJ1-3|TRBV28
CASSFPPAGTGGSGNTIYF
>14|.|TRBJ2-7|TRBV20-1
CSAREGRGVDEQYF
>16|.|TRBJ2-3|TRBV12-3/TRBV12-4
CASSPRARWGTDTQYF
>19|TRBD1|TRBJ1-5|TRBV20-1
CSAPREGKRAGGSNQPQHF
>14|.|TRBJ1-1|TRBV29-1
CSAFGTPFNTEAFF
>15|TRBD2|TRBJ2-7|TRBV4-3
CASSLGLAVTYEQYF
>16|TRBD2|TRBJ2-7|TRBV28
CASTPQPGLETYEQYF
>14|.|TRBJ2-5|TRBV10-3
CAISTGISQETQYF
>15|.|TRBJ1-1|TRBV10-3
CAISESRGTNTEAFF
>15|.|TRBJ1-4|TRBV9
CASSVDPVHNEKLFF
>15|.|TRBJ2-1|TRBV27
CASQLGASAYNEQFF
>17|TRBD2|TRBJ2-3|TRBV6-4
CASSDSYVGLVTDTQYF
>15|.|TRBJ2-3|TRBV25-1
CASSKEDDSTDTQYF
>13|.|TRBJ1-5|TRBV7-6
CASSLAGIQPQHF
>14|TRBD2|TRBJ2-7|TRBV5-4
CASSAGSGGYEQYF
>14|.|TRBJ1-5|TRBV18
CASSPTASNQPQHF
>16|TRBD1|TRBJ1-3|TRBV20-1
CSAPQGGARSGNTIYF
>14|.|TRBJ2-1|TRBV6-5
CASSSMSSEDEQFF
>13|.|TRBJ2-7|TRBV10-3
CAMAPGVIYEQYF
>14|.|TRBJ2-2|TRBV6-2/TRBV6-3
CASSYRRNTGELFF
>13|.|TRBJ1-2|TRBV29-1
CSVEDLRRYGYTF